This T cell receptor beta chain is from a study of shared clonotypes between healthy human individuals. Generated by immunoSEQ multiplex PCR, the TCRdb table keeps only in-frame clones and is missing some. The top ten hold approximately 1.5% of the sample, which has 950,000 to 1,100,000 clones, about 75% seen once. A remark on this clone: Other DNA sequences in the same sample also yield this CDR3.

Trimming removed 6 bases at V and 4 bases at J, with 8 bases between. CDR1 and CDR2 from the germline V gene are KGHSH and LQKENI. CDR3 length: 12 residues. The chain recombines TRBV18 with TRBJ2-3, with a weak D call TRBD2 (5 bases). This TCR was sampled from a man between 18 and 29 years old in good health. Specimen: memory CD4+ T cells sorted from blood. Subset reported: CD45RA-negative fraction. Here the CDR3 DNA reads TGTGCCAGCTCTGCTAGCTCAGATACGCAGTATTTT. Translating gives CASSASSDTQYF.